This T cell receptor beta chain derives from a study of cytomegalovirus exposure and HLA in healthy donors. Study as a whole: HLA-typed donors were the source of around 87 million unique TCRs, which an early data release held. Study-level findings and limits: Reportedly, cytomegalovirus status was diagnosed with high sensitivity and specificity. Sequencing likely caused a cluster of highly shared sequence variants.

V lost 4 bases, J lost 7 bases, and 6 bases stayed unmatched. The CDR3 has 15 residues. The germline V gene has CDR1 SGHRS and CDR2 YFSETQ. Notes on this clone: What it binds is not known.

PCR employed 60 Vbeta and 13 Jbeta primers. Original data processing: About 12 million shared chains were among the about 80 million unique TCR beta chains that a later analysis counted. TCRdb's copy holds only in-frame clones and misses some; the assay was immunoSEQ multiplex PCR. Clone size and the V and J calls come from that table; the DNA yielded D and trimming. The sample gives about 140,000 clones, about three quarters of which show up once; around 3.7% is in the top ten. Sequencing was performed on PBMCs. The receptor was isolated from a man between 18 and 29 years old in good health and CMV-seronegative. This chain links TRBV5-1 with TRBJ1-5; 12 bases fit TRBD1. CDR3 sequence reads: CASSPGTGGWQPQHF. The CDR3 DNA sequence: TGCGCCAGCAGCCCGGGGACAGGGGGCTGGCAGCCCCAGCATTTT.